This T cell receptor beta chain was sequenced in a study of blood T cells in healthy people across ages. This clonotype was seen a handful of times. Its antigen remains unknown. PCR was performed a second time for roughly 7 to 11 cycles using a sample-barcoded 5' primer and a J-beta primer mix. Each cDNA molecule was tagged by a template-switch adaptor that had 12 random nucleotides. TCRdb recomputed calls from the 5' RACE reads with MiXCR, one row per CDR3 protein. The sample includes about 840,000 distinct CDR3 sequences, under 35% of them seen just once. With 0 bases clipped from V and 3 bases from J, the junction kept 10 bases outside the gene matches. CDR3 length equals 17 residues. Germline CDR1 is SGDLS and CDR2 is YYNGEE. Study observations and caveats: Researchers judged that diversity estimates from one million T cells fell short of true values. A roughly linear age-dependent decrease characterized TCR beta diversity per million T cells.

The data were also submitted as part of a second study, on T cells of mothers and their children.

Sample: blood. This receptor was obtained from a middle-aged woman in good health. The chain uses TRBV9 and TRBJ2-3, with TRBD1 identical over 7 bases. The DNA for the CDR3 is TGTGCCAGCAGCGTAGGCTCTGGACAGGTGTGGACAGATACGCAGTATTTT. This encodes CASSVGSGQVWTDTQYF.